This T cell receptor beta chain was sequenced for a study of blood T cell repertoires in COVID-19. Study details: COVID-19 samples collected from the United States, Italy and Spain covered acute and convalescent phases. T cells, B-cell-depleted T cells, or PBMCs provided the cDNA or gDNA that served as material.

Original analysis: Quantification of nucleated cells was approximated via reference gene primer amplification. Only in-frame clones appear in the TCRdb table, and some are missing; sequencing was by immunoSEQ multiplex PCR. That table gives V, J and clone size, and the DNA gave D and trimming. The sample yields approximately 100,000 clones, around 88% seen once. This TCR was sampled from a human donor in a cohort sampled during active COVID-19. Input material: peripheral blood.

The CDR3 DNA follows: TGTGCCAGCAGCCCCAAACGACTAGCGGGAGGTCTCGATGAGCAGTTCTTC. Amino acids: CASSPKRLAGGLDEQFF. V and J are TRBV7-9 and TRBJ2-1; the match to TRBD2 covers 13 bases. V dropped 5 bases and J dropped 8; count of bases not matched to a gene: 12. CDR1 and CDR2 (germline): SEHNR, FQNEAQ (reference sequence). This CDR3 contains 17 residues.